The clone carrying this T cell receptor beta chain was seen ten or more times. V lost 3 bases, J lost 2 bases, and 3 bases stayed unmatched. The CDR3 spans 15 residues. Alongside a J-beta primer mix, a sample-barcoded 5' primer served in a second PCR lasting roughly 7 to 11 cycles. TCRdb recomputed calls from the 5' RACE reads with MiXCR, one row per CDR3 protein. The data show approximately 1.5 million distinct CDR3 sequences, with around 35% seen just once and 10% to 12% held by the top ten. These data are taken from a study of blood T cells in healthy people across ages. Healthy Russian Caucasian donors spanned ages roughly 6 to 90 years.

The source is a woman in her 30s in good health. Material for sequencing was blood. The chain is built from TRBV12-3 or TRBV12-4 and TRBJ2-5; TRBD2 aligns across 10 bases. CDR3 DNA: TGTGCCAGCAGTTTCAGCGGGGGGGTTCAAGAGACCCAGTACTTC. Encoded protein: CASSFSGGVQETQYF.